The 26 T cell receptor beta chains reported below all come from one sample, sequenced in a study of blood T cell repertoires in COVID-19. Generated by immunoSEQ multiplex PCR, the TCRdb table keeps only in-frame clones and is missing some. Of 250,000 to 300,000 clones in the sample, roughly nine tenths were seen once. The sequenced sample was peripheral blood. The receptor source for this set is a woman in her 30s with COVID-19, enrolled during active disease.

The gene calls are TRBV7-9 and TRBJ2-1; 10 bases fit TRBD2. CDR1 and CDR2 from the germline V gene are SEHNR and FQNEAQ (reference sequence). The CDR3 runs 15 residues. V lost 1 base, J lost 8 bases, and 5 bases stayed unmatched. The CDR3 bases are TGTGCCAGCAGCTTAGGGCTAGCGGGGGCGGATGAGCAGTTCTTC. It specifies CASSLGLAGADEQFF.

This clone has just one count. This chain joins TRBV6-5 and TRBJ1-2, with 11 positions matching TRBD1. Germline CDR1 reads MNHEY; CDR2 reads SVGAGI. Trimming removed 8 bases from V and 4 bases from J; junction bases left unmatched: 9. This CDR3 comprises 15 residues. This chain's CDR3 is CASDRGTGGLYGYTF. The CDR3 nucleotides read TGTGCCAGCGACAGGGGGACAGGGGGTCTCTATGGCTACACCTTC.

The chain employs TRBV2 and TRBJ1-2; weak D call: TRBD1 (6 bases). Germline CDR1 is SNHLY and CDR2 is FYNNEI. Deletions cut 6 bases from V and 8 bases from J, with 13 bases between. This CDR3 region has 12 residues. CDR3 DNA sequence: TGTGCCAGCAGGGTCATGGGGGCCGGCTACACCTTC. Protein product: CASRVMGAGYTF.

The V gene is TRBV12-5, the J gene TRBJ1-5; D ambiguous. V lost 3 bases and J 1 base, leaving 7 bases between the germline ends. Germline V gives CDR1 LGHNT, CDR2 FRNRAP. CDR3 length: 14 residues. The CDR3 DNA sequence: TGTGCTAGTGGTTTAGCGGACAGCAATCAGCCCCAGCATTTT. Translation gives CASGLADSNQPQHF. Drawing the rest from reference TRBV12-5 and TRBJ1-5, the complete variable domain is DARVTQTPRHKVTEMGQEVTMRCQPILGHNTVFWYRQTMMQGLELLAYFRNRAPLDDSGMPKDRFSAEMPDATLATLKIQPSEPRDSAVYFCASGLADSNQPQHFGDGTRLSIL.

This chain uses TRBV14 with TRBJ1-6, with D possibly being TRBD1 (5 bases). In germline, CDR1 is SGHDN, CDR2 FVKESK. The CDR3 sequence is 14 residues long. V lost 6 bases and J lost 10, with 16 bases in between. CDR3 loop: CASSRATAASPLHF. CDR3 DNA sequence: TGTGCCAGCAGTCGGGCGACAGCAGCGTCACCCCTCCACTTT.

V and J are TRBV18 and TRBJ1-2; no clear D. This CDR3 comprises 16 residues. With 1 base removed from V and 0 bases from J, the gap between germline ends came to 12 bases. The germline gives CDR1 KGHSH, CDR2 LQKENI. CDR3 DNA: TGTGCCAGCTCACCACGGGATTTGCGGGCTAACTATGGCTACACCTTC. It translates to CASSPRDLRANYGYTF.

The chain has TRBV7-9 and TRBJ1-2; the D is unclear. Germline V gene data show CDR1 as SEHNR and CDR2 as FQNEAQ (reference sequence). V lost 7 bases, J lost 4 bases, and 25 bases lay in between. This CDR3 has 17 amino acids. CDR3 DNA sequence: TGTGCCAGCACTCCGGACTTGGGCAAACTCCGGGGCTATGGCTACACCTTC. Amino acids: CASTPDLGKLRGYGYTF.

J is TRBJ1-2 and V is TRBV13; TRBD1 aligns across 8 bases. V trimming: 4 bases; J trimming: 8 bases; junction bases outside the gene matches: 15. CDR3 length: 16 amino acids. Per the germline V gene, CDR1 is PRHDT and CDR2 is FYEKMQ (reference sequence). The CDR3 spells CASSSQFYDRGKGYTF. The CDR3, as DNA: TGTGCCAGCAGCTCGCAATTCTACGACAGGGGAAAGGGCTACACCTTC.

The J gene is TRBJ2-2, the V gene TRBV11-2; 7 nucleotides agree with TRBD2. The germline gives CDR1 SGHAT, CDR2 FQNNGV. Trimming cost V 5 bases and J 4 bases; bases outside gene matches: 7. This CDR3 region has 15 residues. Here the CDR3 reads CASSPGLWGTGELFF. The CDR3 DNA reads TGTGCCAGCAGCCCGGGACTATGGGGCACCGGGGAGCTGTTTTTT.

The V call is TRBV12-3 or TRBV12-4, the J call TRBJ1-1; TRBD1 matches 7 bases. The CDR3 covers 13 residues. The V and J ends lost 5 bases and 6 bases, in that order; junction bases with no gene match: 6. Written as DNA, the CDR3 is TGTGCCAGCAGTCCCCCCAGGGGGGCTGAAGCTTTCTTT. Translating gives CASSPPRGAEAFF.

The V gene is TRBV14, the J gene TRBJ1-6, with D unclear. The germline V and J ends were trimmed by 5 bases and 4 bases, with 9 bases remaining between them. The CDR3 contains 14 residues. The germline gives CDR1 SGHDN, CDR2 FVKESK. CDR3: CASSLQYYNSPLHF. The CDR3 DNA reads as TGTGCCAGCAGCTTGCAGTATTATAATTCACCCCTCCACTTT.

This rearrangement joins TRBV14 to TRBJ1-1, with 8 bases aligning to TRBD1. CDR3 length equals 15 residues. The J segment lost 5 bases and the V segment lost 3 bases, leaving 8 bases of the junction unmatched. The V gene's germline CDR1 is SGHDN and CDR2 FVKESK. The CDR3 DNA is TGTGCCAGCAGCCAGAGACAGGGGCGGGGAACTGAAGCTTTCTTT. Amino acid sequence: CASSQRQGRGTEAFF.

The chain employs TRBV9 and TRBJ2-5; TRBD1 aligns across 7 bases. The CDR3 length is 13 residues. V shed 4 bases and J 6 bases; nucleotides not matched to a gene: 6. The germline V gene encodes CDR1 SGDLS and CDR2 YYNGEE. CDR3 nucleotides: TGTGCCAGCAGCCGGGACAGCTCGAAGACCCAGTACTTC. Translated, it gives CASSRDSSKTQYF.

The chain has TRBV28 and TRBJ2-2, with TRBD1 identical over 11 bases. The CDR3 contains 15 residues. V was pared by 7 bases and J by 5 bases, with 6 bases of the junction left unmatched. Germline V CDR1 and CDR2: MDHEN, SYDVKM. The CDR3 DNA is TGTGCCAGCAAAAGGGGGACAGGGGGAACCGGGGAGCTGTTTTTT. It specifies CASKRGTGGTGELFF.

J is TRBJ1-2 and V is TRBV2; 9 positions match TRBD1. V trimming: 7 bases; J trimming: 4 bases; junction bases outside the gene matches: 10. The CDR3 is 15 amino acids. Germline values: CDR1 SNHLY, CDR2 FYNNEI. CDR3 bases: TGTGCCAGCATGGGACAGGGCATCCACGTCTATGGCTACACCTTC. Encoded protein: CASMGQGIHVYGYTF.

This chain joins TRBV11-2 and TRBJ1-6; D remains ambiguous. CDR3 length equals 13 residues. The germline V gene has CDR1 SGHAT and CDR2 FQNNGV. Trimming pared 6 bases from V and 9 bases from J, leaving 12 bases between. The CDR3 loop reads CASSILSGSPLHF. In nucleotides, the CDR3 is TGTGCCAGCAGTATTCTAAGCGGTTCACCCCTCCACTTT. Full variable domain (rest looked up from reference TRBV11-2 and TRBJ1-6): EAGVAQSPRYKIIEKRQSVAFWCNPISGHATLYWYQQILGQGPKLLIQFQNNGVVDDSQLPKDRFSAERLKGVDSTLKIQPAKLEDSAVYLCASSILSGSPLHFGNGTRLTVT.

This clone was seen once. The chain employs TRBV6-5 and TRBJ2-5, with 10 positions matching TRBD2. The V gene end was trimmed by 2 bases and the J gene end by 3 bases; junction bases not matched to a gene: 6. CDR1 MNHEY and CDR2 SVGAGI come from the germline V gene. The CDR3 covers 16 residues. The CDR3 protein is CASSYGIAGGEETQYF. As DNA, the CDR3 is TGTGCCAGCAGTTACGGGATAGCGGGGGGCGAAGAGACCCAGTACTTC.

The chain employs TRBV7-6 and TRBJ2-5; TRBD1 matches 8 bases. Germline V CDR1 and CDR2: SGHVS, FNYEAQ. Losses at the gene ends were 6 bases for V and 4 bases for J; bases not matched to a gene: 7. This CDR3 is 14 amino acids long. The CDR3, as DNA: TGTGCCAGCAGTTCGGACAGGGCGGGAGAGACCCAGTACTTC. This sequence encodes CASSSDRAGETQYF.

V is TRBV30 and J is TRBJ1-5; D may be TRBD1 (6 bases). CDR1 and CDR2 from the germline V gene are GTSNPN and SVGIG (reference sequence). Trimming left V 2 bases short and J 6 bases short, with 17 bases between. The CDR3 sequence is 15 residues long. The DNA for the CDR3 is TGTGCCTGGAGTCCAACAGGGCGAGCGGTTCAGCCCCAGCATTTT. Translation: CAWSPTGRAVQPQHF.

The chain carries TRBV7-9 and TRBJ1-6; 7 bases agree with TRBD1. Unmatched junction bases numbered 2, after V lost 5 bases and J lost 10 bases. The CDR3 is 12 amino acids. Germline V gives CDR1 SEHNR, CDR2 FQNEAQ (reference sequence). CDR3 sequence: CASSHRGSPLHF. For the CDR3, the DNA is TGTGCCAGCAGCCACAGGGGATCACCCCTCCACTTT.

Worth noting for this clone: The junction shows a germline mismatch at one end, possibly a read error. The chain employs TRBV11-2 and TRBJ2-1; 9 bases agree with TRBD2. Germline-derived CDR1 and CDR2 are SGHAT and FQNNGV. This CDR3 is 17 amino acids long. CDR3 residues: CASSARTSVGVYHEQFF. The CDR3 nucleotides read TGTGCCAGCAGCGCCCGGACTAGCGTGGGGGTCTACCATGAGCAGTTCTTC.

The CDR3 here is CASSDSTGETQYF. The CDR3 DNA reads TGCGCCAGCAGTGATTCGACTGGGGAGACCCAGTACTTC. The rearrangement joins TRBV10-2 to TRBJ2-5; D not certain. The V gene lost 3 bases and the J gene lost 5 bases, with 10 bases spanning the gap. CDR1 and CDR2 (germline): WSHSY, SAAADI. CDR3 length: 13 amino acids.

The chain combines TRBV5-1 with TRBJ1-6; no definite D call. This CDR3 has 15 amino acids. V shed 6 bases and J shed 0 bases, with 10 bases lying between them. Looked up from germline, CDR1 is SGHRS and CDR2 is YFSETQ. The CDR3, as DNA: TGCGCCAGCACCCCCGGGAGCTCCTATAATTCACCCCTCCACTTT. Its translation: CASTPGSSYNSPLHF.

The rearrangement joins TRBV6-5 to TRBJ1-1; the D is unclear. The V gene's germline CDR1 is MNHEY and CDR2 SVGAGI. Trimming shortened V by 4 bases and J by 1 base, and 13 bases separated the two germline ends. The CDR3 covers 15 residues. CDR3 region: CASSLTVNRNTEAFF. CDR3 in DNA: TGTGCCAGCAGTTTAACGGTTAACAGGAACACTGAAGCTTTCTTT.

J is TRBJ1-4 and V is TRBV5-1; 7 bases fit TRBD1. The V gene's germline CDR1 is SGHRS and CDR2 YFSETQ. The V and J ends lost 2 bases and 11 bases, in that order; junction bases with no gene match: 12. The CDR3 is 15 residues long. CDR3 sequence: CASSFDRQGLGKLFF. As DNA, the CDR3 is TGCGCCAGCAGCTTCGACCGACAGGGTTTAGGGAAACTGTTTTTT.

CDR3 in amino acids: CASSLQVNTEAFF. The DNA of the CDR3 is TGTGCCAGCAGCTTGCAGGTGAACACTGAAGCTTTCTTT. The chain joins TRBV7-9 to TRBJ1-1; D ambiguous. Germline V gene lookup returns CDR1 SEHNR and CDR2 FQNEAQ (reference sequence). V was cut by 3 bases and J by 0 bases, with 5 bases left in between. This CDR3 is built from 13 residues. The whole variable domain, filled in from reference TRBV7-9 and TRBJ1-1, reads DTGVSQNPRHKITKRGQNVTFRCDPISEHNRLYWYRQTLGQGPEFLTYFQNEAQLEKSRLLSDRFSAERPKGSFSTLEIQRTEQGDSAMYLCASSLQVNTEAFFGQGTRLTVV.